This entry lists 18 T cell receptor beta chains sequenced from one sample in a study of T cell repertoires in cytomegalovirus infection (dated by TCRdb to 2018 to 2020). Instrument used: Illumina HiSeq 1500. Using fastp at Q25 and MiXCR, TCRdb reprocessed the public reads and kept productive beta chains. Rows are unified per CDR3 protein, each entry keeping the most common DNA and genes. This sample gives 600,000 to 700,000 distinct CDR3 sequences in total; around 30% of them show up just once. Over 15% of the sample goes to the ten largest clones. The antigens of these receptors remain unknown. The treatment or condition label for this specimen denotes: in vitro stimulation with specific CMV peptide epitopes to enrich CMV-specific T cells. This material consisted of cultured PBMCs, taken from culture after CMV antigen stimulation. These receptors were collected from a human donor in good health (CMV status not recorded). Some clones in this sample may be carry-over from other donors' samples.

Only a few counts were recorded for this clonotype. CDR3 in amino acids: CASTPGNTIYF. The CDR3 DNA reads as TGTGCCAGCACCCCCGGAAACACCATATATTTT. The chain carries TRBV12-3 or TRBV12-4 and TRBJ1-3; no definite D call. This CDR3 contains 11 residues. V dropped 7 bases and J dropped 4 bases, with 5 bases sitting between them.

This clonotype was counted once. V and J are TRBV19 and TRBJ2-3; 10 bases are shared with TRBD2. With V trimmed by 6 bases and J by 0 bases, 6 bases remained unmatched. In germline, CDR1 is LNHDA, CDR2 SQIVND (reference sequence). The length of the CDR3 is 16 residues. The CDR3 spells CASSVRLAGSTDTQYF. The CDR3, as DNA: TGTGCCAGTAGCGTCAGACTAGCGGGTAGCACAGATACGCAGTATTTT.

The V call is TRBV20-1, the J call TRBJ2-5; 7 positions match TRBD1. This CDR3 has 13 residues. Germline V lookup: CDR1 DFQATT, CDR2 SNEGSKA (reference sequence). The V segment lost 5 bases and the J segment 3 bases; nucleotides outside the gene matches: 6. The CDR3 loop is CSAVRTGEETQYF. The CDR3 DNA follows: TGCAGTGCTGTCAGGACAGGCGAAGAGACCCAGTACTTC.

There are a few counts of this clonotype. The rearrangement links TRBV20-1 to TRBJ1-4; 10 bases are a match to TRBD1. This CDR3 contains 16 residues. Trimming took 0 bases from V and 7 from J; bases not matched to a gene: 8. From germline, CDR1 is DFQATT and CDR2 SNEGSKA (reference sequence). The CDR3 is CSARDSSRDRGEKLFF. In nucleotides, the CDR3 is TGCAGTGCTAGAGATAGTTCGCGGGACAGGGGTGAAAAACTGTTTTTT.

This clonotype was seen a few times. The chain employs TRBV7-9 and TRBJ2-5; D unresolved. Trimming shortened V by 4 bases and J by 1 base, and 19 bases separated the two germline ends. Germline loops: CDR1 SEHNR, CDR2 FQNEAQ (reference sequence). The length of the CDR3 is 17 residues. CDR3 bases: TGTGCCAGCAGCTCCCCCCCGGCGGCTCCCTTCCAAGAGACCCAGTACTTC. The encoded protein is CASSSPPAAPFQETQYF.

The J gene is TRBJ2-4, the V gene TRBV6-2 or TRBV6-3, with 12 nucleotides matching TRBD2. Germline assignment: CDR1 MNHEY and CDR2 SVGEGT. CDR3 length equals 19 residues. With V trimmed by 2 bases and J by 2 bases, 10 bases remained unmatched. The CDR3 region is CASSYPLAGGPYSKNIQYF. For the CDR3, the DNA is TGTGCCAGCAGTTACCCCCTAGCGGGGGGGCCGTATTCCAAAAACATTCAGTACTTC.

This chain's CDR3 is CASRATGRGGVDNEQFF. DNA for the CDR3: TGTGCCAGCAGGGCAACTGGGCGGGGGGGAGTTGACAATGAGCAGTTCTTC. The J gene is TRBJ2-1, the V gene TRBV28; 9 bases match TRBD2. This CDR3 spans 17 amino acids. V lost 6 bases, J lost 5 bases, and 14 bases stayed unmatched. Germline CDR1 reads MDHEN; CDR2 reads SYDVKM.

The chain has TRBV5-1 and TRBJ1-2; D uncertain. CDR3 length equals 13 residues. Trimming cost V 0 bases and J 6 bases, with 9 bases left between them. CDR1 and CDR2 (germline): SGHRS, YFSETQ. CDR3 bases: TGCGCCAGCAGCTTGGGACAAGAAAATGGCTACACCTTC. Its translation: CASSLGQENGYTF.

There are many counts of this clonotype. The CDR3 DNA reads as TGTGCCAGCAGCCCCGGGTTTTTTGGCACAGATACGCAGTATTTT. It encodes CASSPGFFGTDTQYF. The chain carries TRBV7-2 and TRBJ2-3; D remains unclear. Germline lookup yields CDR1 SGHTA and CDR2 FQGNSA. V was shortened by 5 bases and J by 1 base, with 13 bases between the two germline ends. CDR3 length: 15 amino acids.

This clonotype was seen more than once but under ten times. The chain recombines TRBV20-1 with TRBJ2-7; 9 nucleotides line up with TRBD1. Germline V gives CDR1 DFQATT, CDR2 SNEGSKA (reference sequence). Trimming removed 0 bases from V and 4 bases from J; junction bases left unmatched: 4. This CDR3 has 14 amino acids. The DNA for the CDR3 is TGCAGTGCTAGAGATCCCGGGACAGGGTACGAGCAGTACTTC. Encoded protein: CSARDPGTGYEQYF.

The chain is built from TRBV19 and TRBJ1-2; D possibly corresponds to TRBD1 (5 bases). V lost 2 bases and J 8 bases, leaving 9 bases between the germline ends. The CDR3 totals 12 residues. Germline V CDR1 and CDR2: LNHDA, SQIVND (reference sequence). The CDR3 nucleotides are TGTGCCAGTAGTATAAGGGGAAGCGGCTACACCTTC. Protein: CASSIRGSGYTF.

This clonotype was seen a few times. This chain uses TRBV7-2 with TRBJ1-3; maybe TRBD1 (6 bases). This CDR3 contains 16 residues. Germline-derived CDR1 and CDR2 are SGHTA and FQGNSA. Trimming cost V 2 bases and J 5 bases, with 16 bases left between them. The CDR3 DNA sequence: TGTGCCAGCAGCTTAAGAGGCAGGGGAGGAAGAAACACCATATATTTT. This codes for CASSLRGRGGRNTIYF.

The CDR3 reads CASSYSPSGRIGREQYF. The CDR3 DNA reads as TGTGCCAGCAGTTACTCGCCTAGCGGGAGGATCGGCCGCGAGCAGTACTTC. The chain employs TRBV6-8 and TRBJ2-7, with TRBD2 identical over 11 bases. This CDR3 comprises 17 residues. Germline trimming cut 0 bases from V and 6 bases from J; bases unmatched to any gene: 10. Germline loops: CDR1 MNHGY, CDR2 SAAAGT.

There are a few counts of this clonotype. V is TRBV28 and J is TRBJ2-7; 12 positions agree with TRBD2. V dropped 2 bases and J dropped 5; count of bases not matched to a gene: 13. CDR1 is MDHEN, CDR2 SYDVKM, per germline. CDR3 size: 18 residues. The chain's CDR3 is CASSLSLAGGPSRHEQYF. In DNA, the CDR3 is TGTGCCAGCAGTTTAAGCCTAGCGGGGGGGCCGAGTCGCCACGAGCAGTACTTC.

As regards this clonotype: A much more abundant neighbour one base away suggests this may be a read error. The conserved final phenylalanine or tryptophan is absent from the CDR3, which likely points to a read error. The gene calls are TRBV7-8 and TRBJ2-1; 8 bases are a match to TRBD2. After removal of 5 bases from V and 5 bases from J, the junction contained 8 bases not matched to a gene. Germline V gives CDR1 SGHVS, CDR2 FQNEAQ. The CDR3 runs 15 residues. The CDR3 DNA reads as TGTGCCAGCAGCGTCGGGACTAGTCTGAACAATGAGCAGTTCCTC. Translated: CASSVGTSLNNEQFL.

This clonotype has only a few counts. This chain uses TRBV11-2 with TRBJ1-6; D is uncertain. Trimming removed 4 bases from V and 0 bases from J, with 1 base in between. CDR1 is SGHAT, CDR2 FQNNGV, per germline. The CDR3 runs to 13 residues. The CDR3 sequence: CASSYSYNSPLHF. CDR3 DNA sequence: TGTGCCAGCAGCTACTCCTATAATTCACCCCTCCACTTT.

This clonotype has only a few counts. The V gene is TRBV7-6, the J gene TRBJ1-1; possibly TRBD1 for D (5 bases). In germline, CDR1 is SGHVS, CDR2 FNYEAQ. V lost 5 bases to trimming and J lost 11 bases, with 18 bases between them. The CDR3 is 13 amino acids. Here the CDR3 reads CASSPGRWDGAFF. CDR3 coding DNA: TGTGCCAGCAGCCCCGGGCGATGGGACGGGGCTTTCTTT.

The sample holds a few counts of this clonotype. The V and J genes are TRBV2 and TRBJ2-7; D remains ambiguous. Trimming pared 2 bases from V and 3 bases from J, leaving 5 bases between. CDR1 and CDR2 (germline): SNHLY, FYNNEI. CDR3 size: 12 residues. CDR3 amino acids: CASSETSYEQYF. Written as DNA, the CDR3 is TGTGCCAGCAGTGAAACAAGCTACGAGCAGTACTTC.